Listed here are 16 T cell receptor beta chains from one sample, sequenced in a study of CXCR3-negative and CXCR3-positive naive CD8 T cells. Overall study results and limits: Against CXCR3-negative naive cells, CXCR3-positive naive cells showed more hydrophobic TRB CDR3s.

The TRB libraries of cDNA were built by UMI-labeled 5' RACE. Using the 5' RACE reads, TCRdb records one entry per CDR3 protein without DNA. This listing includes roughly 140,000 distinct CDR3 sequences. What these receptors recognize is not known. The sample taken for sequencing was naive CXCR3+ CD8+ T cells from blood. Indicated subset: CD45RO-CCR7+CD27+CD95- naive CD8+ T cells expressing CXCR3 (TNR3+). These receptors all come from a human donor in good health. Some clones in this sample may be carry-over from other donors' samples.

This chain links TRBV7-3 with TRBJ2-1. CDR1 and CDR2 from the germline V gene are SGHTA and FQGTGA. The CDR3 consists of 15 residues. The CDR3 loop is CASSLGFSSYNEQFF.

The gene calls are TRBV11-2 and TRBJ2-5; TCRdb indicates TRBD1, and absent DNA this call remains unverified. The CDR3 is 15 residues long. CDR1 and CDR2 from the germline V gene are SGHAT and FQNNGV. CDR3 sequence: CASSSVGGHLGTQYF.

V is TRBV3-1 and J is TRBJ2-3; TCRdb proposes TRBD2, but this gene call is untestable without DNA. The CDR3 totals 14 residues. Germline V gene lookup returns CDR1 LGHDT and CDR2 YNNKEL (reference sequence). The CDR3 loop reads CASSSTIAGDTQYF.

V is TRBV6-5 and J is TRBJ1-5; checking the TCRdb D call of TRBD1 is not possible without DNA. From germline, CDR1 is MNHEY and CDR2 SVGAGI. The length of the CDR3 is 15 residues. The chain's CDR3 is CASSYDSSGNQPQHF.

The chain uses TRBV3-1 and TRBJ2-3; there is no DNA to check the TCRdb D call of TRBD2. Germline assignment: CDR1 LGHDT and CDR2 YNNKEL (reference sequence). The CDR3 totals 17 residues. CDR3 residues: CASSQGSSGGPTDTQYF.

The rearrangement uses TRBV5-6 and TRBJ1-1. Germline CDR1 reads SGHDT; CDR2 reads YYEEEE. The length of the CDR3 is 15 residues. This CDR3 is CASSVWRGRGTEAFF.

This chain links TRBV23-1 with TRBJ1-4. TRBV23-1 is treated as an ORF (open reading frame) with a function not yet certain. The CDR3 consists of 15 residues. CDR3 sequence: CASTLGGSKDEKLFF.

The chain has TRBV6-6 and TRBJ1-1. The CDR3 sequence is 14 residues long. The germline V gene has CDR1 MNHNY and CDR2 SVGAGI (reference sequence). The CDR3 loop is CASSFSYMNTEAFF.

V usage is TRBV29-1 and J usage is TRBJ2-7. Germline CDR1 and CDR2: SQVTM and ANQGSEA. The CDR3 runs 12 residues. The CDR3 sequence is CSVTSITYEQYF.

The rearrangement links TRBV12-3 or TRBV12-4 to TRBJ2-2; checking the TCRdb D call of TRBD2 is not possible without DNA. This CDR3 is 15 amino acids long. The CDR3 reads CASSSTGTSIGELFF.

This rearrangement joins TRBV20-1 to TRBJ2-1; the TCRdb D gene call, TRBD1, has no DNA to confirm it. The CDR3 length is 13 residues. Germline CDR1 DFQATT, CDR2 SNEGSKA (reference sequence). This chain's CDR3 is CSARDTGDNEQFF.

The chain recombines TRBV28 with TRBJ2-1; TCRdb's D call of TRBD2 is untestable without DNA. Germline V gene lookup returns CDR1 MDHEN and CDR2 SYDVKM. CDR3 size: 17 residues. The chain's CDR3 is CASSLSSGGAEYNEQFF. The full variable domain, with the rest looked up from reference TRBV28 and TRBJ2-1, is DVKVTQSSRYLVKRTGEKVFLECVQDMDHENMFWYRQDPGLGLRLIYFSYDVKMKEKGDIPEGYSVSREKKERFSLILESASTNQTSMYLCASSLSSGGAEYNEQFFGPGTRLTVL.

The J gene is TRBJ2-1, the V gene TRBV7-6; TCRdb gives TRBD1 as the D gene, but with no DNA this cannot be confirmed. Per the germline V gene, CDR1 is SGHVS and CDR2 is FNYEAQ. The length of the CDR3 is 17 residues. The CDR3 region is CASSLDLPWAAGNEQFF.

The rearrangement uses TRBV19 and TRBJ1-1; TCRdb designates TRBD1, a call that cannot be tested without DNA. The germline CDR1 and CDR2 sequences are LNHDA and SQIVND (reference sequence). The CDR3 has 12 residues. CDR3 in amino acids: CASSMGQSEAFF.

The chain has TRBV27 and TRBJ2-6; TCRdb proposes TRBD1, but this gene call is untestable without DNA. From germline, CDR1 is MNHEY and CDR2 SMNVEV (reference sequence). The CDR3 extends over 16 amino acids. CDR3 region: CASSLLGVSGANVLTF.

The chain is built from TRBV7-2 and TRBJ2-3; the TRBD1 assignment by TCRdb is unverifiable without DNA. Germline V CDR1 and CDR2: SGHTA, FQGNSA. The CDR3 is 15 amino acids. This CDR3 is CASSLTGGHTDTQYF.